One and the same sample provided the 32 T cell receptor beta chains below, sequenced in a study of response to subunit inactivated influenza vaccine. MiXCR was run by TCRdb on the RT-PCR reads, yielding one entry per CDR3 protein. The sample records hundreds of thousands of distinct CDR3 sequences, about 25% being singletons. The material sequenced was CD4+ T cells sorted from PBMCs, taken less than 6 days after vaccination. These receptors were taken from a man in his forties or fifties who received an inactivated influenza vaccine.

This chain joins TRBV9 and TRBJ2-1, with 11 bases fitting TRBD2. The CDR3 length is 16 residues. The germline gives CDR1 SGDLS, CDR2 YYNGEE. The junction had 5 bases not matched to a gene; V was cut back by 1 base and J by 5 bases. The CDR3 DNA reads TGTGCCAGCAGCGTAAGTGGGACTAGCGGAAACAATGAGCAGTTCTTC. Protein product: CASSVSGTSGNNEQFF.

The CDR3 sequence is CASSFSSGMTYEQYF. CDR3 DNA sequence: TGTGCCAGCAGTTTTTCTAGCGGGATGACATACGAGCAGTACTTC. The chain carries TRBV12-3 or TRBV12-4 and TRBJ2-7; TRBD2 agrees at 9 bases. V shed 3 bases and J 4 bases; nucleotides not matched to a gene: 7. The CDR3 is 15 residues long.

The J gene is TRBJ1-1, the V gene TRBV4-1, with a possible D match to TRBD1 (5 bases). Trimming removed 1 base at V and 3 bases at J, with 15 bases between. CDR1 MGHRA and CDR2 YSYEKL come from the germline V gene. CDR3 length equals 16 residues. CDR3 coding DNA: TGCGCCAGCAGCCAAGCCTTTGCGGGGGAGTACACTGAAGCTTTCTTT. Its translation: CASSQAFAGEYTEAFF.

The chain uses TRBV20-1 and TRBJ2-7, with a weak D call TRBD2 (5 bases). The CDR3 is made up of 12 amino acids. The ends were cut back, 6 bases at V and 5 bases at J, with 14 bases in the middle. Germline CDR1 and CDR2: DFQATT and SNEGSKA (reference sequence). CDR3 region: CSAWRGRDEQYF. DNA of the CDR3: TGCAGTGCCTGGCGAGGGCGGGACGAGCAGTACTTC.

CDR3 sequence (DNA): TGCGCCAGCAGCCCCCTGGACGGGGGAACCGGGGAGCTGTTTTTT. As protein: CASSPLDGGTGELFF. V is TRBV4-1 and J is TRBJ2-2; D might be TRBD2 (6 bases). Germline V gene lookup returns CDR1 MGHRA and CDR2 YSYEKL. Trimming cost V 4 bases and J 5 bases, with 14 bases left between them. The CDR3 is 15 residues long.

The CDR3 loop reads CASSLGTGVQETQYF. The DNA of the CDR3 is TGCGCCAGCAGCCTGGGGACAGGCGTCCAAGAGACCCAGTACTTC. The gene calls are TRBV5-1 and TRBJ2-5; TRBD1 aligns across 8 bases. CDR1 is SGHRS and CDR2 is YFSETQ in the germline V gene. This CDR3 comprises 15 residues. V dropped 4 bases and J dropped 1; count of bases not matched to a gene: 6.

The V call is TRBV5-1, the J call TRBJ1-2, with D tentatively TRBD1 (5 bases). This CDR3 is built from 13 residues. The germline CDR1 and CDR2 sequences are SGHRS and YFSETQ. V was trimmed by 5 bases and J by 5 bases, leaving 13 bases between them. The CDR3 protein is CASRMAGTYGYTF. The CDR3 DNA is TGCGCCAGCAGAATGGCCGGGACGTATGGCTACACCTTC.

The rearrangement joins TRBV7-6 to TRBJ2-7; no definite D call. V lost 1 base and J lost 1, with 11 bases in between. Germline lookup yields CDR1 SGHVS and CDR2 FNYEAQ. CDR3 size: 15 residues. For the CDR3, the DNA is TGTGCCAGCAGCTTAGAGGACGGATTTTCCTACGAGCAGTACTTC. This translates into CASSLEDGFSYEQYF.

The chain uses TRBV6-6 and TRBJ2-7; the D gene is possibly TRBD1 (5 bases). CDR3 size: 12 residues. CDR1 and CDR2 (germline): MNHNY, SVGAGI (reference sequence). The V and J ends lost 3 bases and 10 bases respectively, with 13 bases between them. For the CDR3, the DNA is TGTGCCAGCAGTTATCAGGGAAGCGAACAGTACTTC. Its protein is CASSYQGSEQYF.

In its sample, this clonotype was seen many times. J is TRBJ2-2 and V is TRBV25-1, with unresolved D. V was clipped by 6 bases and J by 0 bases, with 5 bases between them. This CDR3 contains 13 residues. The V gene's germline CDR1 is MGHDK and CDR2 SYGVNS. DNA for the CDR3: TGTGCCAGCAGACCGACGAACACCGGGGAGCTGTTTTTT. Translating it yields CASRPTNTGELFF.

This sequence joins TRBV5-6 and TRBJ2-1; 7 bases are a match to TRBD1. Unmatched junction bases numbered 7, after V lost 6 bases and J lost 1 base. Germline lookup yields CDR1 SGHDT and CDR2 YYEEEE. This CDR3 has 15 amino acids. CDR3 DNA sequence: TGTGCCAGCACCAAGACAGGGACATCCTACAATGAGCAGTTCTTC. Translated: CASTKTGTSYNEQFF. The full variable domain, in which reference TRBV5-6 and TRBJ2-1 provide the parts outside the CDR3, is DAGVTQSPTHLIKTRGQQVTLRCSPKSGHDTVSWYQQALGQGPQFIFQYYEEEERQRGNFPDRFSGHQFPNYSSELNVNALLLGDSALYLCASTKTGTSYNEQFFGPGTRLTVL.

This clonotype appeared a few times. CDR3 nucleotide sequence: TGCAGTGCCCTTCCGGGACAGGGTAGGCTGTTTTTT. This gives the protein CSALPGQGRLFF. This chain joins TRBV20-1 and TRBJ2-2, with TRBD1 matching 9 bases. This CDR3 comprises 12 residues. Germline V gene lookup returns CDR1 DFQATT and CDR2 SNEGSKA (reference sequence). V lost 6 bases and J lost 13; bases outside the gene matches: 9.

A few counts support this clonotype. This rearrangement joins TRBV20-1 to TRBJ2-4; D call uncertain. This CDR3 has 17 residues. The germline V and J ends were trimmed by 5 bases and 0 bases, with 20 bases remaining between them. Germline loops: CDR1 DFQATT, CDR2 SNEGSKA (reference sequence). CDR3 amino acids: CSALAELFLVAKNIQYF. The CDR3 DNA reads TGCAGTGCTCTTGCGGAACTCTTTTTGGTAGCCAAAAACATTCAGTACTTC.

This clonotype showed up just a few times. Here the CDR3 DNA reads TGTGCCAGCAGCTTTAGCGGAGGGGGTCCCTACGAGCAGTACTTC. This codes for CASSFSGGGPYEQYF. V is TRBV7-2 and J is TRBJ2-7, with D perhaps being TRBD1 or TRBD2 (6 bases each). The CDR3 consists of 15 residues. Per germline, CDR1 SGHTA and CDR2 FQGNSA. V lost 3 bases and J 2 bases, leaving 14 bases between the germline ends.

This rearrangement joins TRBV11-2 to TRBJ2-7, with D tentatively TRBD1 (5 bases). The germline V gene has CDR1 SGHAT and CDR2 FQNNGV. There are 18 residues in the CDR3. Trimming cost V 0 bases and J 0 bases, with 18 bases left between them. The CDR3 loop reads CASSLDTGWNPSSYEQYF. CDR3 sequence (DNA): TGTGCCAGCAGCTTAGATACAGGTTGGAACCCCAGCTCCTACGAGCAGTACTTC.

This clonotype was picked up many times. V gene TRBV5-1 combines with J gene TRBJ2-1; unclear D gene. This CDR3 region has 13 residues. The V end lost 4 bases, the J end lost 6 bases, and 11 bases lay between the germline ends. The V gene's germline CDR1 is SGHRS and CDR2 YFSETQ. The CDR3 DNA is TGCGCCAGCAGCCCCGGCTTCGGCAATGAGCAGTTCTTC. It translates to CASSPGFGNEQFF. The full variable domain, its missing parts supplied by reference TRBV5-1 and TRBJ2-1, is KAGVTQTPRYLIKTRGQQVTLSCSPISGHRSVSWYQQTPGQGLQFLFEYFSETQRNKGNFPGRFSGRQFSNSRSEMNVSTLELGDSALYLCASSPGFGNEQFFGPGTRLTVL.

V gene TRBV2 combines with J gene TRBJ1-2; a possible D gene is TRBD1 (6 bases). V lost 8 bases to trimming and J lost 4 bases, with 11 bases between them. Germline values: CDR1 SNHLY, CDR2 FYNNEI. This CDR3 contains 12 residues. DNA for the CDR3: TGTGCCAGCCTGGGGGCTGGCTATGGCTACACCTTC. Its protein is CASLGAGYGYTF.

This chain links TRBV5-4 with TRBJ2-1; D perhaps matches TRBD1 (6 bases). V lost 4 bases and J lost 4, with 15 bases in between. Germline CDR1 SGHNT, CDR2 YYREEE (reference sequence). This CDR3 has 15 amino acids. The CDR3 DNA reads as TGTGCCAGCAGCCCGGACTTGGGGACATACAATGAGCAGTTCTTC. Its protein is CASSPDLGTYNEQFF.

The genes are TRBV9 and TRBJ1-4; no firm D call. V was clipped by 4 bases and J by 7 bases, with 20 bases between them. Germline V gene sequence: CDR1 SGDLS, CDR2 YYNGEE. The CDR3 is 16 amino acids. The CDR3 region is CASSPTSRPGGEKLFF. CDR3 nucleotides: TGTGCCAGCAGCCCGACCAGTCGACCGGGAGGTGAAAAACTGTTTTTT. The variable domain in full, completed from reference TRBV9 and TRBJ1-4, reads DSGVTQTPKHLITATGQRVTLRCSPRSGDLSVYWYQQSLDQGLQFLIQYYNGEERAKGNILERFSAQQFPDLHSELNLSSLELGDSALYFCASSPTSRPGGEKLFFGSGTQLSVL.

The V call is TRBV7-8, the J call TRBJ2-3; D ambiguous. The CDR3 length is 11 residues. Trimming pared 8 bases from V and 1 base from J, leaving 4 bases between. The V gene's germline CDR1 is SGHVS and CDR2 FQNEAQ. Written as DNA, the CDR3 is TGTGCCAGCGTCCGCACAGATACGCAGTATTTT. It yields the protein CASVRTDTQYF.

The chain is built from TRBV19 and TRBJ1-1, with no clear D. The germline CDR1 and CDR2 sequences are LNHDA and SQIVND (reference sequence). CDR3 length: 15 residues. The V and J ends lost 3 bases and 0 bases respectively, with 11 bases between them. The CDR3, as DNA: TGTGCCAGTAGTATCATCTTTTCTCTGAACACTGAAGCTTTCTTT. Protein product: CASSIIFSLNTEAFF.

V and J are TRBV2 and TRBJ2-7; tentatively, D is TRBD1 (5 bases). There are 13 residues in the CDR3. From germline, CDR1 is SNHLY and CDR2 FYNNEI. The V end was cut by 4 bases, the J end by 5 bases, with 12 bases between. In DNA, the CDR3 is TGTGCCAGCAGTGGATGGGTAGGGGACGAGCAGTACTTC. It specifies CASSGWVGDEQYF.

CDR3 bases: TGTGCCAGCAGTTTGGCTACTAGCGGGAGGGTCAAGAACGAGCAGTACTTC. Translating gives CASSLATSGRVKNEQYF. The chain couples TRBV28 to TRBJ2-7; TRBD2 matches 13 bases. CDR3 length: 17 residues. The ends lost 3 bases at V and 5 bases at J; junction bases unmatched: 10. Germline V gene data show CDR1 as MDHEN and CDR2 as SYDVKM.

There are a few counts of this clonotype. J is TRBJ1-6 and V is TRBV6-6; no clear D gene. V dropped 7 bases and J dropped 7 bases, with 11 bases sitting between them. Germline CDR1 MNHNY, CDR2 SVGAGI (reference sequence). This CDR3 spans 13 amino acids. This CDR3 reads CASKNDGNSPLHF. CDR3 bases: TGTGCCAGCAAGAACGATGGGAATTCACCCCTCCACTTT.

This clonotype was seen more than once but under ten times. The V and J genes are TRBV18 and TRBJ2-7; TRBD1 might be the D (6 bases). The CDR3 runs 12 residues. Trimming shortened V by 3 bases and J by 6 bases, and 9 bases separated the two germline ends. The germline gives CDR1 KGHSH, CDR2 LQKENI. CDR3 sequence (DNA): TGTGCCAGCTCACCCAACAGGGCCGAGCAGTACTTC. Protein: CASSPNRAEQYF. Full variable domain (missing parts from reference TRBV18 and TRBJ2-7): NAGVMQNPRHLVRRRGQEARLRCSPMKGHSHVYWYRQLPEEGLKFMVYLQKENIIDESGMPKERFSAEFPKEGPSILRIQQVVRGDSAAYFCASSPNRAEQYFGPGTRLTVT.

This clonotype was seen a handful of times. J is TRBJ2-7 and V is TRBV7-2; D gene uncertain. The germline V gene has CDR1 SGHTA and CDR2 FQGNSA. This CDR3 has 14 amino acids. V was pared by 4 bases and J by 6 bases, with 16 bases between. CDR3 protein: CASSSQTRLGEQYF. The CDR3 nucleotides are TGTGCCAGCAGCTCCCAGACTCGATTAGGCGAGCAGTACTTC.

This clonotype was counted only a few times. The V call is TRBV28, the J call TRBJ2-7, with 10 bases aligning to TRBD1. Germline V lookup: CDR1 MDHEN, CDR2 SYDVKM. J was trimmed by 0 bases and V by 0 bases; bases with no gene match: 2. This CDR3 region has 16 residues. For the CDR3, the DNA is TGTGCCAGCAGTTTATGGGGACAGGGGTACTCCTACGAGCAGTACTTC. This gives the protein CASSLWGQGYSYEQYF.

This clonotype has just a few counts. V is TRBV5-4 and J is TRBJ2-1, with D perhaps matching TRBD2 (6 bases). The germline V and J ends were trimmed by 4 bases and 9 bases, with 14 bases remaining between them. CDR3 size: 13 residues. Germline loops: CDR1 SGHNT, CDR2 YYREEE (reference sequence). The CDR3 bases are TGTGCCAGCAGCATACTAGCATATGGTGAGCAGTTCTTC. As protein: CASSILAYGEQFF.

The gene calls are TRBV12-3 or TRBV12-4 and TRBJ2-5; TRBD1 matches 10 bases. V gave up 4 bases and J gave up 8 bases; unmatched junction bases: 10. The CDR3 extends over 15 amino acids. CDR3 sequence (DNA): TGTGCCAGCAGTTCCTCGTCGGGACAGGGGTCAACCCAGTACTTC. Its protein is CASSSSSGQGSTQYF.

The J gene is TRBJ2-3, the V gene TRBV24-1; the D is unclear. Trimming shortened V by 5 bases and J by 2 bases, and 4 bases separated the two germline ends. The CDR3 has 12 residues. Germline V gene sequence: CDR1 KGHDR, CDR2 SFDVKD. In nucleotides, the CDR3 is TGTGCCACCAGTGCTCTCACAGATACGCAGTATTTT. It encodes CATSALTDTQYF.

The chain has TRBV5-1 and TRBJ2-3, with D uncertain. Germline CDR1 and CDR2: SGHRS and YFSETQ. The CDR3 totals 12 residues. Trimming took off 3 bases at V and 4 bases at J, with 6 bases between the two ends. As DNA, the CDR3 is TGCGCCAGCAGCTCAGGATCAGATACGCAGTATTTT. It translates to CASSSGSDTQYF.

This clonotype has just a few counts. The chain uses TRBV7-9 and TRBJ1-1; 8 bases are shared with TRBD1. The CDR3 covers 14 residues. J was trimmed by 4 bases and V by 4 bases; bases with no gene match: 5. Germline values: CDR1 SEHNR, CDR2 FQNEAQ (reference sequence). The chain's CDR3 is CASSSTGAFTEAFF. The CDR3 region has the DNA TGTGCCAGCAGCTCGACAGGGGCGTTCACTGAAGCTTTCTTT.